The source of this TCR beta chain is a study of cytomegalovirus exposure and HLA in healthy donors. The CDR3 consists of 14 residues. The V segment lost 4 bases and the J segment 8 bases; nucleotides outside the gene matches: 11. Germline V gene sequence: CDR1 SGHDT, CDR2 YYEEEE. The primer mix had 60 Vbeta and 13 Jbeta primers. Sequenced by immunoSEQ multiplex PCR; TCRdb stores in-frame clones only, minus some. This table has approximately 75,000 clones, roughly 84% appearing once. Sequenced material: PBMCs. The chain combines TRBV5-6 with TRBJ1-2, with 7 bases that match TRBD1. This sequence was found in a man aged 65 to 79 in good health and CMV-seropositive. The CDR3 bases are TGTGCCAGCAGCGAACCGCAGGGGGTCTTAGGCTACACCTTC. Encoded protein: CASSEPQGVLGYTF.